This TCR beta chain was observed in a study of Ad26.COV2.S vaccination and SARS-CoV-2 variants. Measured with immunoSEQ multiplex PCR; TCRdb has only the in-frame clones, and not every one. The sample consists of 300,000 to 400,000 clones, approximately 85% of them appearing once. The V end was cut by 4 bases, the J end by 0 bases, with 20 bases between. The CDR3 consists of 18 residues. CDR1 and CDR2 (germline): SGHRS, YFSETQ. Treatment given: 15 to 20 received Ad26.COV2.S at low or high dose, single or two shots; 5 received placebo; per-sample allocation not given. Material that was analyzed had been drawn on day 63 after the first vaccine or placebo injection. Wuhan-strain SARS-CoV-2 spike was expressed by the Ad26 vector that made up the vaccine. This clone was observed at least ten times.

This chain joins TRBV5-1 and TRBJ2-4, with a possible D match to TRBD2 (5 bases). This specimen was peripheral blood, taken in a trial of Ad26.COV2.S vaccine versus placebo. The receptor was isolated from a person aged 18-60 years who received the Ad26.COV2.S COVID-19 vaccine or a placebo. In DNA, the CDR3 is TGCGCCAGCAGCGCCTACTCACTAGTCCCAATAGCCAAAAACATTCAGTACTTC. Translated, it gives CASSAYSLVPIAKNIQYF.